This T cell receptor (beta chain) was obtained from a study of cytomegalovirus exposure and HLA in healthy donors. General study findings and limits: Reports described diagnosis of cytomegalovirus status by the classifier as highly specific and sensitive.

In the case of this clone: Its antigen remains unknown.

The germline V gene has CDR1 KGHSH and CDR2 LQKENI. Unmatched junction bases numbered 1, after V lost 2 bases and J lost 15 bases. The length of the CDR3 is 11 residues. Sequencing was performed with immunoSEQ multiplex PCR; in TCRdb, only in-frame clones are kept and a portion is missing. The table includes about 150,000 clones, 86% detected once. This sequence was found in a man younger than 35 in good health and CMV-seropositive. V gene TRBV18 combines with J gene TRBJ2-6; 7 nucleotides agree with TRBD1. Material for sequencing was PBMCs. The CDR3 DNA is TGTGCCAGCTCACCAGGACAGGACCTGACTTTC. The encoded protein is CASSPGQDLTF.